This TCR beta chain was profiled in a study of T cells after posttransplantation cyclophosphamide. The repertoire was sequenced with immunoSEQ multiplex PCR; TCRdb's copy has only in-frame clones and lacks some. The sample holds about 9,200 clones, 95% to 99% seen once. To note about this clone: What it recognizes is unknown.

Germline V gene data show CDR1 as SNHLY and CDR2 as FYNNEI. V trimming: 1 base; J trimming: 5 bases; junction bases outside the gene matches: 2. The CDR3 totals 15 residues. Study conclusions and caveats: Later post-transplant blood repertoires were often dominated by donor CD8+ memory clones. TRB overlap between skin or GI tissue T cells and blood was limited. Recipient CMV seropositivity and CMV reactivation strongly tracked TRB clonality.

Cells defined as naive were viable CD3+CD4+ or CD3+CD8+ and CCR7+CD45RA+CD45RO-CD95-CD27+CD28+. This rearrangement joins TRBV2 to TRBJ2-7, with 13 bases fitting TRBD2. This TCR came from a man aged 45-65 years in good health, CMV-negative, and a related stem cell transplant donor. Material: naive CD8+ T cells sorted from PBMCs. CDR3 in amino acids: CASSEGTSGSHEQYF. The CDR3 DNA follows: TGTGCCAGCAGTGAAGGGACTAGCGGGAGCCACGAGCAGTACTTC.